The TCR beta chain under discussion was sequenced for a study of blood T cell repertoires in COVID-19. The wider study: Collection of acute and convalescent COVID-19 samples took place in the United States, Italy and Spain. PBMCs, B-cell-depleted T cells, or T cells were the source of the cDNA or gDNA that made up the material.

As handled by the study authors: From reference gene primer amplification, estimates of nucleated cell counts were derived. Assay used: immunoSEQ multiplex PCR; TCRdb lists only in-frame clones, some missing. D and trimming come from the DNA, and the V and J calls and clone size come from that table. The sample contains 300,000 to 350,000 clones, around 88% of which appear only once. Specimen: peripheral blood. The source of this sequence is a man aged 30 to 45 with active or convalescent COVID-19.

CDR3 DNA sequence: TGCGCCAGCAGCCAAGGTGTAGCGGGAGGTTACGAGCAGTACTTC. Its protein is CASSQGVAGGYEQYF. The chain employs TRBV4-3 and TRBJ2-7; TRBD2 aligns across 10 bases. The CDR3 is 15 amino acids. The trim removed 1 base at V and 4 bases at J, leaving 4 bases unmatched. The germline gives CDR1 LGHNA, CDR2 YSLEER.